One sample yielded the 21 T cell receptor beta chains listed below, sequenced in a study of shared clonotypes between healthy human individuals. Generated by immunoSEQ multiplex PCR, the TCRdb table keeps only in-frame clones and is missing some. This table has about a million clones, about 76% appearing once. The sample was memory CD4+ T cells sorted from blood. The subset is: CD45RA-negative fraction. The source is a young man in good health.

The chain is built from TRBV27 and TRBJ2-7; 8 nucleotides match TRBD2. From germline, CDR1 is MNHEY and CDR2 SMNVEV (reference sequence). The junction had 10 bases not matched to a gene; V was cut back by 0 bases and J by 3 bases. This CDR3 has 17 amino acids. CDR3 nucleotide sequence: TGTGCCAGCAGTTTATCGGGAGCTAGCGGGTCTAACTACGAGCAGTACTTC. Amino acid sequence: CASSLSGASGSNYEQYF.

The V gene is TRBV9, the J gene TRBJ2-7; D uncertain. V was shortened by 2 bases and J by 2 bases, with 11 bases between the two germline ends. CDR1 and CDR2 (germline): SGDLS, YYNGEE. The CDR3 is 14 amino acids. The CDR3 nucleotides read TGTGCCAGCAGCGTGGGCCCGCTAGCCTACGAGCAGTACTTC. It yields the protein CASSVGPLAYEQYF.

This clone has only a few counts. This clone may be a read error of a much larger clone one base away. This chain links TRBV27 with TRBJ1-1, with TRBD1 matching 7 bases. Germline lookup yields CDR1 MNHEY and CDR2 SMNVEV (reference sequence). The CDR3 loop spans 15 amino acids. Trimming at V came to 5 bases and at J to 1 base, leaving 7 bases not matched to a gene. The DNA of the CDR3 is TGTGCCAGCAGTGGGGGGGACAGAGGGAACACTGAAGCTTTCTTT. Its translation: CASSGGDRGNTEAFF.

V and J are TRBV10-3 and TRBJ1-4; D is perhaps TRBD1 (5 bases). The CDR3 loop spans 14 amino acids. Germline-derived CDR1 and CDR2 are ENHRY and SYGVKD. Trimming removed 3 bases from V and 5 bases from J, with 10 bases in between. CDR3 coding DNA: TGTGCCATCAGTGACCCCGGGACCAATGAAAAACTGTTTTTT. Encoded protein: CAISDPGTNEKLFF.

The chain recombines TRBV10-3 with TRBJ2-5, with D hard to call. Per the germline V gene, CDR1 is ENHRY and CDR2 is SYGVKD. This CDR3 has 13 residues. The V gene lost 3 bases and the J gene lost 3 bases, with 8 bases spanning the gap. CDR3 nucleotides: TGTGCCATCAGTGAAGCCAGCAAAGAGACCCAGTACTTC. This translates into CAISEASKETQYF.

In its sample, this clone was seen many times. This chain links TRBV18 with TRBJ1-3; 7 bases map to TRBD1. CDR1 KGHSH and CDR2 LQKENI come from the germline V gene. There are 15 residues in the CDR3. The V and J ends lost 10 bases and 0 bases, in that order; junction bases with no gene match: 9. CDR3 loop: CATVAGTASGNTIYF. The CDR3 DNA reads TGTGCCACCGTTGCCGGGACAGCCTCTGGAAACACCATATATTTT.

The V call is TRBV7-2, the J call TRBJ1-2; D call uncertain. This CDR3 region has 14 residues. Trimming removed 5 bases at V and 2 bases at J, with 12 bases between. Per the germline V gene, CDR1 is SGHTA and CDR2 is FQGNSA. The CDR3 sequence: CASSRPTVNYGYTF. In nucleotides, the CDR3 is TGTGCCAGCAGCCGCCCGACCGTAAACTATGGCTACACCTTC.

This clone has more than one count but fewer than ten. The rearrangement joins TRBV5-5 to TRBJ1-5; TRBD1 might be the D (5 bases). The germline gives CDR1 SGHKS, CDR2 YYEKEE (reference sequence). CDR3 size: 14 residues. V shed 0 bases and J shed 4 bases, with 8 bases lying between them. As DNA, the CDR3 is TGTGCCAGCAGCTTGGTGCCAGGGAATCAGCCCCAGCATTTT. The encoded protein is CASSLVPGNQPQHF.

Ten or more counts support this clone. This sample includes further DNA sequences coding for the same CDR3. V gene TRBV19 combines with J gene TRBJ1-4, with D possibly matching TRBD1 (5 bases). V lost 6 bases, J lost 1 base, and 9 bases lay in between. The CDR3 length is 14 residues. In germline, CDR1 is LNHDA, CDR2 SQIVND (reference sequence). DNA of the CDR3: TGTGCCAGTAGAGGTCAGGGAACTAATGAAAAACTGTTTTTT. This translates into CASRGQGTNEKLFF.

The chain uses TRBV19 and TRBJ2-4; D is possibly TRBD1 or TRBD2 (5 bases each). V dropped 4 bases and J dropped 1 base, with 17 bases sitting between them. CDR1 and CDR2 from the germline V gene are LNHDA and SQIVND (reference sequence). The CDR3 has 17 residues. CDR3 loop: CASSTRGGSVAKNIQYF. CDR3 nucleotide sequence: TGTGCCAGTAGTACCCGTGGGGGAAGTGTGGCCAAAAACATTCAGTACTTC. The entire variable domain, with the rest obtained from reference TRBV19 and TRBJ2-4, is as follows: DGGITQSPKYLFRKEGQNVTLSCEQNLNHDAMYWYRQDPGQGLRLIYYSQIVNDFQKGDIAEGYSVSREKKESFPLTVTSAQKNPTAFYLCASSTRGGSVAKNIQYFGAGTRLSVL.

This sequence joins TRBV28 and TRBJ2-7; no clear D. The germline gives CDR1 MDHEN, CDR2 SYDVKM. The CDR3 runs 13 residues. The V end was cut by 7 bases, the J end by 4 bases, with 14 bases between. CDR3 amino acids: CASTPAGRYEQYF. The CDR3 nucleotides are TGTGCCAGCACCCCGGCAGGTCGGTACGAGCAGTACTTC. Combining the CDR3 with reference TRBV28 and TRBJ2-7 gives the whole variable domain DVKVTQSSRYLVKRTGEKVFLECVQDMDHENMFWYRQDPGLGLRLIYFSYDVKMKEKGDIPEGYSVSREKKERFSLILESASTNQTSMYLCASTPAGRYEQYFGPGTRLTVT.

This clone was found many times. CDR3 bases: TGTGCCAGCAGCTTAGCAGGTAGCGGGGGCCCTTACAATGAGCAGTTCTTC. It is translated as CASSLAGSGGPYNEQFF. The chain couples TRBV7-2 to TRBJ2-1, with 9 bases identical to TRBD2. V was clipped by 0 bases and J by 4 bases; unmatched bases: 7. The CDR3 loop spans 17 amino acids. The germline V gene encodes CDR1 SGHTA and CDR2 FQGNSA.

J is TRBJ1-2 and V is TRBV6-1; D is possibly TRBD1 (5 bases). CDR1 and CDR2 from the germline V gene are MNHNS and SASEGT. V was shortened by 8 bases and J by 4 bases, with 14 bases between the two germline ends. The CDR3 covers 13 residues. Here the CDR3 reads CASQKWGSYGYTF. DNA of the CDR3: TGTGCCAGCCAGAAATGGGGGTCCTATGGCTACACCTTC.

This clone was counted a few times. The rearrangement links TRBV18 to TRBJ1-1, with 7 bases aligning to TRBD1. Unmatched junction bases numbered 7, after V lost 3 bases and J lost 6 bases. The germline gives CDR1 KGHSH, CDR2 LQKENI. The CDR3 extends over 14 amino acids. The DNA of the CDR3 is TGTGCCAGCTCACCTCAGCACGGACAGGCTGAAGCTTTCTTT. This gives the protein CASSPQHGQAEAFF.

The chain links TRBV19 to TRBJ1-2; D call uncertain. Germline V gene data show CDR1 as LNHDA and CDR2 as SQIVND (reference sequence). V was shortened by 4 bases and J by 6 bases, with 12 bases between the two germline ends. The CDR3 consists of 13 residues. DNA of the CDR3: TGTGCCAGTAGTACGGGTTACCTTGATGGCTACACCTTC. This sequence encodes CASSTGYLDGYTF.

This chain links TRBV29-1 with TRBJ2-3; TRBD2 matches at 7 bases. In germline, CDR1 is SQVTM, CDR2 ANQGSEA. This CDR3 has 15 residues. CDR3 nucleotide sequence: TGCTCGAGTGGATGGCGGGAGCGGGGCACAGATACGCAGTATTTT. The encoded protein is CSSGWRERGTDTQYF.

The chain is built from TRBV4-1 and TRBJ2-1, with 8 nucleotides matching TRBD2. The CDR3 spans 17 residues. The V gene end was trimmed by 4 bases and the J gene end by 5 bases; junction bases not matched to a gene: 13. The germline V gene encodes CDR1 MGHRA and CDR2 YSYEKL. The CDR3 region is CASSRPAGTSFDNEQFF. The CDR3 DNA reads TGCGCCAGCAGCCGGCCCGCCGGGACTAGTTTTGACAATGAGCAGTTCTTC.

This clone was picked up a small number of times. CDR3 nucleotides: TGTGCCAGCAGCTTAGCGGGCCGGGTTTGGACAGATACGCAGTATTTT. As protein: CASSLAGRVWTDTQYF. V usage is TRBV7-2 and J usage is TRBJ2-3, with D unresolved. Germline values: CDR1 SGHTA, CDR2 FQGNSA. Trimming pared 0 bases from V and 3 bases from J, leaving 13 bases between. The CDR3 consists of 16 residues.

In nucleotides, the CDR3 is TGTGCCAGCAGTCAGGGGACTAGCTACACAGATACGCAGTATTTT. Translating gives CASSQGTSYTDTQYF. The genes are TRBV11-3 and TRBJ2-3, with 9 bases matching TRBD2. Per the germline V gene, CDR1 is SGHNT and CDR2 is YENEEA. Unmatched junction bases numbered 6, after V lost 6 bases and J lost 2 bases. CDR3 length: 15 residues.

This chain connects TRBV29-1 to TRBJ2-4; 8 bases are a match to TRBD1. The trim removed 5 bases at V and 4 bases at J, leaving 4 bases unmatched. In germline, CDR1 is SQVTM, CDR2 ANQGSEA. This CDR3 contains 13 residues. The CDR3: CSVRTGSKNIQYF. DNA for the CDR3: TGCAGCGTTAGGACAGGGTCTAAAAACATTCAGTACTTC.

The J gene is TRBJ2-1, the V gene TRBV28; 9 nucleotides align to TRBD2. Germline assignment: CDR1 MDHEN and CDR2 SYDVKM. The ends lost 4 bases at V and 6 bases at J; junction bases unmatched: 16. The CDR3 loop spans 18 amino acids. CDR3 sequence: CASSSSSFLLAGPNEQFF. CDR3 nucleotides: TGTGCCAGCAGTTCGTCTTCGTTCCTCCTAGCGGGGCCCAATGAGCAGTTCTTC.